The TCR beta chain described here comes from a study of cytomegalovirus exposure and HLA in healthy donors. Regarding the study as a whole: Beyond CMV serostatus, there was no information to go on about immune exposure. In a later analysis, specific HLA alleles were associated with around 17,000 TCR beta sequences at a 0.05 false discovery rate. About 87% or about 30% of the time was how often most TCR beta V segments were productive, according to an earlier analysis.

The CDR3 covers 14 residues. Germline CDR1 and CDR2: GTSNPN and SVGIG (reference sequence). In the PCR, 60 Vbeta and 13 Jbeta primers were used. Repertoires were generated with immunoSEQ multiplex PCR, while TCRdb's copy carries only in-frame clones and drops some. The sample holds tens of thousands of clones. For this clone: Its antigen remains unknown.

This receptor was obtained from a woman in her twenties or thirties in good health and CMV-seropositive. Material for sequencing was PBMCs. The rearrangement links TRBV30 to TRBJ1-6, with D unresolved. The CDR3 DNA is TGTGCTTACCAAAGGAGCTCCTATAATTCACCCCTCCACTTT. Its translation is CAYQRSSYNSPLHF. The full variable domain, with the rest looked up from reference TRBV30 and TRBJ1-6, is SQTIHQWPATLVQPVGSPLSLECTVEGTSNPNLYWYRQAAGRGLQLLFYSVGIGQISSEVPQNLSASRPQDRQFILSSKKLLLSDSGFYLCAYQRSSYNSPLHFGNGTRLTVT.